One and the same sample provided the 4 T cell receptor beta chains below, sequenced in a study of radiotherapy plus CTLA-4 blockade in lung cancer. Clones were sequenced by immunoSEQ multiplex PCR, and TCRdb holds only the in-frame ones, with some missing. The repertoire holds roughly 62,000 clones, with approximately 75% as singletons. Sequenced material: peripheral blood, taken from a patient treated with radiotherapy plus ipilimumab. All receptors come from a human donor with non-small cell lung cancer who had a complete response to radiotherapy plus ipilimumab.

The V call is TRBV9, the J call TRBJ1-6, with 8 bases that match TRBD1. Per the germline V gene, CDR1 is SGDLS and CDR2 is YYNGEE. The CDR3 runs to 13 residues. Germline trimming cut 3 bases from V and 11 bases from J; bases unmatched to any gene: 4. This CDR3 is CASSATGGTPLHF. In DNA, the CDR3 is TGTGCCAGCAGCGCCACAGGGGGAACACCCCTCCACTTT.

This chain connects TRBV4-3 to TRBJ1-1; D might be TRBD1 (5 bases). V lost 2 bases, J lost 10 bases, and 14 bases lay in between. This CDR3 contains 13 residues. Germline lookup yields CDR1 LGHNA and CDR2 YSLEER. This chain's CDR3 is CASSQFEGGAAFF. DNA for the CDR3: TGCGCCAGCAGCCAATTTGAGGGAGGGGCAGCTTTCTTT.

V and J are TRBV6-8 and TRBJ2-7; D gene ambiguous. The V end lost 2 bases, the J end lost 2 bases, and 7 bases lay between the germline ends. Germline V gene data show CDR1 as MNHGY and CDR2 as SAAAGT. The CDR3 is made up of 13 amino acids. CDR3 in amino acids: CASSYPQTYEQYV. CDR3 DNA: TGTGCCAGCAGTTACCCCCAGACCTACGAGCAGTACGTC.

This chain joins TRBV30 and TRBJ1-2; TRBD1 agrees at 7 bases. The CDR3 has 14 amino acids. The V gene end was trimmed by 3 bases and the J gene end by 2 bases; junction bases not matched to a gene: 6. Germline V gives CDR1 GTSNPN, CDR2 SVGIG (reference sequence). CDR3 in DNA: TGTGCCTGGAGGCAGGGGGGATGGAACTATGGCTACACCTTC. This encodes CAWRQGGWNYGYTF.